The 20 T cell receptor beta chains below come from one sample, sequenced in a study of T cells in Graves' hyperthyroidism and ophthalmopathy. It was RNA transcripts that yielded the amplified TCR beta CDR3 regions. HTBI primers were employed in a first-round RT-PCR of the TCR CDR3. TCRdb re-derived calls from the multiplex PCR reads in MiXCR, one entry per CDR3 protein. The sample records about 600,000 distinct CDR3 sequences, more than 14% being singletons. The sequencing input was blood. Source of these receptors: a woman in her 50s with Graves' ophthalmopathy.

This clonotype came up many times. The chain recombines TRBV6-2 or TRBV6-3 with TRBJ1-1, with no clear D. This CDR3 spans 17 amino acids. The germline V gene encodes CDR1 MNHEY and CDR2 SVGEGT. Trimming stripped 2 bases from V and 0 bases from J, with 16 bases between. CDR3 DNA: TGTGCCAGCAGTTACCCGGACGGTACAGAGATGAACACTGAAGCTTTCTTT. Its translation: CASSYPDGTEMNTEAFF.

This clonotype was counted a single time. Possible read error: a much larger clone is one base away. The chain links TRBV3-1 to TRBJ1-2, with D perhaps TRBD1 (6 bases). V lost 3 bases to trimming and J lost 10 bases, with 24 bases between them. Germline V gene sequence: CDR1 LGHDT, CDR2 YNNKEL (reference sequence). This CDR3 comprises 16 residues. The CDR3 nucleotides read TGTGCCAGCAGCCACGGGACATCCCCAAAGCAGGGTGACTACACCTTC. Translated, it gives CASSHGTSPKQGDYTF.

This clonotype was detected ten times or more. The chain uses TRBV28 and TRBJ1-5, with 11 bases fitting TRBD1. This CDR3 region has 16 residues. V was clipped by 5 bases and J by 6 bases; unmatched bases: 9. Germline V gene sequence: CDR1 MDHEN, CDR2 SYDVKM. The CDR3 loop reads CASSQSGTGGFQPQHF. The CDR3, as DNA: TGTGCCAGCAGTCAGTCCGGGACAGGGGGTTTTCAGCCCCAGCATTTT.

V usage is TRBV5-5 and J usage is TRBJ2-5; no clear D gene. The V gene's germline CDR1 is SGHKS and CDR2 YYEKEE (reference sequence). The CDR3 covers 14 residues. V was pared by 1 base and J by 4 bases, with 11 bases between. CDR3 sequence: CASSLFGVVETQYF. The CDR3 region has the DNA TGTGCCAGCAGCTTGTTTGGGGTAGTAGAGACCCAGTACTTC.

This clonotype appeared a few times. The rearrangement uses TRBV6-2 or TRBV6-3 and TRBJ2-1; TRBD1 aligns across 7 bases. This CDR3 contains 20 residues. V was clipped by 2 bases and J by 5 bases; unmatched bases: 21. Per germline, CDR1 MNHEY and CDR2 SVGEGT. The CDR3 sequence is CASSYALTGLSLRGHNEQFF. The CDR3 region has the DNA TGTGCCAGCAGTTACGCTTTGACAGGGCTATCCCTCCGGGGTCACAATGAGCAGTTCTTC.

This clonotype was seen repeatedly, ten times or more. The genes are TRBV28 and TRBJ2-1, with 11 bases lining up with TRBD2. V shed 6 bases and J 4 bases; nucleotides not matched to a gene: 8. The CDR3 runs to 16 residues. CDR1 and CDR2 (germline): MDHEN, SYDVKM. The CDR3 protein is CASRLETSGKYNEQFF. CDR3 in DNA: TGTGCCAGCAGGTTGGAGACTAGCGGGAAGTACAATGAGCAGTTCTTC.

This clonotype occurred many times. The chain combines TRBV11-3 with TRBJ2-1, with D perhaps TRBD2 (5 bases). V gave up 0 bases and J gave up 10 bases, with 10 bases separating them. Germline CDR1 SGHNT, CDR2 YENEEA. This CDR3 comprises 13 residues. The CDR3 sequence is CASSLENSGEQFF. The CDR3 DNA sequence: TGTGCCAGCAGCTTAGAAAACAGCGGAGAGCAGTTCTTC.

The chain employs TRBV15 and TRBJ2-1, with 12 bases that match TRBD2. Germline CDR1 reads LNHNV; CDR2 reads YYDKDF (reference sequence). The CDR3 is made up of 16 amino acids. The V and J ends lost 3 bases and 1 base, in that order; junction bases with no gene match: 1. The chain's CDR3 is CATSRGTSGSYNEQFF. CDR3 coding DNA: TGTGCCACCAGCAGGGGGACTAGCGGGTCCTACAATGAGCAGTTCTTC.

This clonotype has more than one count but fewer than ten. The genes are TRBV10-3 and TRBJ2-2, with 12 positions matching TRBD2. The CDR3 extends over 15 amino acids. Germline V gene lookup returns CDR1 ENHRY and CDR2 SYGVKD. The J segment lost 6 bases and the V segment lost 10 bases, leaving 9 bases of the junction unmatched. CDR3 nucleotide sequence: TGTGCCACACGACCTGGGACTAGCGGGTCCGGGGAGCTGTTTTTT. Its protein is CATRPGTSGSGELFF.

This clonotype appeared many times. J is TRBJ2-3 and V is TRBV7-6, with D possibly being TRBD2 (5 bases). The CDR3 has 15 residues. Trimming left V 1 base short and J 8 bases short, with 16 bases between. Germline V CDR1 and CDR2: SGHVS, FNYEAQ. The CDR3 DNA reads as TGTGCCAGCAGCTTAGGTATTAGCGACTCGGCTACGCAGTATTTT. Translation gives CASSLGISDSATQYF.

This clonotype was counted many times. The V and J genes are TRBV11-3 and TRBJ2-1, with 9 bases lining up with TRBD2. Losses at the gene ends were 0 bases for V and 12 bases for J; bases not matched to a gene: 15. This CDR3 has 17 residues. Germline V gives CDR1 SGHNT, CDR2 YENEEA. The DNA for the CDR3 is TGTGCCAGCAGCTTAGATCTCACTGGAGCGGGAGGTCTTGTGCAGTTCTTC. It encodes CASSLDLTGAGGLVQFF.

This clonotype was detected many times. V is TRBV7-8 and J is TRBJ1-5, with a possible D match to TRBD1 (5 bases). CDR3 length: 17 residues. From germline, CDR1 is SGHVS and CDR2 FQNEAQ. Between the trimmed V and J ends, which lost 6 bases and 4 bases, there was a span of 22 bases. CDR3: CASSFDAGVRANQPQHF. Written as DNA, the CDR3 is TGTGCCAGCAGTTTCGACGCGGGGGTCAGGGCTAATCAGCCCCAGCATTTT.

At least ten counts were recorded for this clonotype. The rearrangement links TRBV28 to TRBJ2-7; 8 bases match TRBD1. This CDR3 spans 15 amino acids. Germline CDR1 and CDR2: MDHEN and SYDVKM. The V segment lost 2 bases and the J segment 2 bases; nucleotides outside the gene matches: 5. The CDR3 nucleotides read TGTGCCAGCAGTTTACATGGGACAGGACCCTACGAGCAGTACTTC. Translating gives CASSLHGTGPYEQYF.

The chain is built from TRBV4-2 and TRBJ2-3, with TRBD1 identical over 7 bases. The CDR3 is made up of 14 amino acids. Germline CDR1 LGHNA, CDR2 YNFKEQ. The trim removed 2 bases at V and 7 bases at J, leaving 6 bases unmatched. CDR3 amino acids: CASSQSQGTNTQYF. The CDR3 nucleotides read TGTGCCAGCAGCCAATCACAGGGGACGAATACGCAGTATTTT.

There are many counts of this clonotype. The V gene is TRBV28, the J gene TRBJ2-1, with 10 bases identical to TRBD2. From germline, CDR1 is MDHEN and CDR2 SYDVKM. The ends lost 6 bases at V and 3 bases at J; junction bases unmatched: 8. CDR3 size: 16 residues. In DNA, the CDR3 is TGTGCCAGCAGAGATATGTGGACTAGCGGCTACAATGAGCAGTTCTTC. It is translated as CASRDMWTSGYNEQFF. The complete variable domain, with remaining parts taken from reference TRBV28 and TRBJ2-1, reads DVKVTQSSRYLVKRTGEKVFLECVQDMDHENMFWYRQDPGLGLRLIYFSYDVKMKEKGDIPEGYSVSREKKERFSLILESASTNQTSMYLCASRDMWTSGYNEQFFGPGTRLTVL.

This clonotype was recorded a few times. The rearrangement joins TRBV20-1 to TRBJ2-7, with unresolved D. The V and J ends lost 0 bases and 4 bases respectively, with 7 bases between them. The CDR3 totals 12 residues. Per germline, CDR1 DFQATT and CDR2 SNEGSKA (reference sequence). The CDR3 loop reads CSARDLLYEQYF. The DNA for the CDR3 is TGCAGTGCTAGAGACCTGTTATACGAGCAGTACTTC.

This clonotype was counted at least ten times. The rearrangement uses TRBV29-1 and TRBJ2-1; 13 bases fit TRBD2. Germline CDR1 and CDR2: SQVTM and ANQGSEA. This CDR3 is built from 16 residues. V lost 6 bases to trimming and J lost 8 bases; unmatched junction nucleotides: 13. The CDR3 here is CSVEGQGLAGTDEQFF. The CDR3 DNA is TGCAGCGTGGAGGGACAGGGACTAGCGGGAACGGATGAGCAGTTCTTC.

This clonotype turned up a few times. The rearrangement joins TRBV24-1 to TRBJ2-2; 11 bases map to TRBD2. Unmatched junction bases numbered 4, after V lost 0 bases and J lost 5 bases. CDR1 and CDR2 from the germline V gene are KGHDR and SFDVKD. This CDR3 has 17 residues. The DNA of the CDR3 is TGTGCCACCAGTGATTTGCTAGCGGGAGGTATTACCGGGGAGCTGTTTTTT. It is translated as CATSDLLAGGITGELFF.

This clonotype was recorded at least ten times. The chain links TRBV2 to TRBJ2-5; unclear D gene. From germline, CDR1 is SNHLY and CDR2 FYNNEI. The V gene lost 8 bases and the J gene lost 5 bases, with 15 bases spanning the gap. This CDR3 is built from 13 residues. CDR3: CASETPPAETQYF. CDR3 bases: TGTGCCAGCGAAACGCCTCCAGCGGAGACCCAGTACTTC.

The chain couples TRBV6-5 to TRBJ2-5; 9 bases are a match to TRBD2. The germline V gene has CDR1 MNHEY and CDR2 SVGAGI. This CDR3 comprises 16 residues. V trimming: 4 bases; J trimming: 7 bases; junction bases outside the gene matches: 13. Written as DNA, the CDR3 is TGTGCCAGCAGTTGGGTTGGTGGCGGGAGGGGGGGGACCCAGTACTTC. Translation: CASSWVGGGRGGTQYF.